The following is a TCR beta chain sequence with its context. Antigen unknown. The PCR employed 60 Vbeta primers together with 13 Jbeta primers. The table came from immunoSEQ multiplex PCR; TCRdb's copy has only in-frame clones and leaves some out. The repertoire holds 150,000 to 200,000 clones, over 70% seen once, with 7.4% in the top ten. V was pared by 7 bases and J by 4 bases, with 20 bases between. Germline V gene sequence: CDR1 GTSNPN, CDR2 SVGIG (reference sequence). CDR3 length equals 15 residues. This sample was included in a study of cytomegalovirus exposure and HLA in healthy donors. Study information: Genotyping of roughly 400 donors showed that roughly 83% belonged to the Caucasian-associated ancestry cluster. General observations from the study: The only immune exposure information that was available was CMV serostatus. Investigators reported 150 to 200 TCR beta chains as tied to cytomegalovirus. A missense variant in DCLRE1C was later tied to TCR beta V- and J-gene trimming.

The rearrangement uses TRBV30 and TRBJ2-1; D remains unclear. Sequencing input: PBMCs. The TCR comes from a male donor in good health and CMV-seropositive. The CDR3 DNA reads TGTGCCTCAAAGGCGGTGGTTCCAAGATACAATGAGCAGTTCTTC. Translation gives CASKAVVPRYNEQFF. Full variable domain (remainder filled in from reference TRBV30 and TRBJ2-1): SQTIHQWPATLVQPVGSPLSLECTVEGTSNPNLYWYRQAAGRGLQLLFYSVGIGQISSEVPQNLSASRPQDRQFILSSKKLLLSDSGFYLCASKAVVPRYNEQFFGPGTRLTVL.